This T cell receptor beta chain came from a study of molecular identifiers for immune sequencing clone quantification. Whole-study results and caveats: Jurkat TCR RNA from one cell was spiked into about a million naive cells, and it was reportedly detectable there.

In its sample, this clonotype was seen many times. Its specificity is unknown. TCRdb called the PCR reads again in MiXCR, with one record for every CDR3 protein. The repertoire holds a few hundred thousand distinct CDR3 sequences, with around 23% as singletons. This CDR3 comprises 16 residues. V dropped 6 bases and J dropped 4; count of bases not matched to a gene: 14. The material sequenced was naive CD8+ T cells from blood, with Jurkat cell RNA spiked in. Stated subset: FACS-sorted CD8+CD4-CCR7+CD45RA+ naive T cells. This receptor was obtained from a human donor in good health. Some libraries in this study had Jurkat cell RNA spiked in. The J gene is TRBJ2-5, the V gene TRBV12-3 or TRBV12-4, with 7 positions matching TRBD2. This chain's CDR3 is CASSPSGPFLLETQYF. The CDR3 nucleotides read TGTGCCAGCAGCCCTAGCGGCCCCTTCCTTTTAGAGACCCAGTACTTC.